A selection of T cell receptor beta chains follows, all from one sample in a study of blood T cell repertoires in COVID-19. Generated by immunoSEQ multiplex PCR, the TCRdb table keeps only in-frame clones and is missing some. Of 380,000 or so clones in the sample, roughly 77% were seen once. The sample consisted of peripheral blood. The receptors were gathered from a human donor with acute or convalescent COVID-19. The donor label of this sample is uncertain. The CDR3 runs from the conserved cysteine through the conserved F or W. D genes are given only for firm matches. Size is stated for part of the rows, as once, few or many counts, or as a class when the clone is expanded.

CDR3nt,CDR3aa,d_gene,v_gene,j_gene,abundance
TGTGCCAGCAGCTTATTCCGGGGGGAGGCTGAAGCTTTCTTT,CASSLFRGEAEAFF,-,TRBV7-8,TRBJ1-1,few
TGTGCCAGCAGCCCCCCCACAGGGGTTGAAAAACTGTTTTTT,CASSPPTGVEKLFF,TRBD1,TRBV3-1/TRBV3-2,TRBJ1-4,-
TGTGCCTGGAACGGACAGCTTTCTTCTGGGGCCAACGTCCTGACTTTC,CAWNGQLSSGANVLTF,-,TRBV30,TRBJ2-6,few
TGTGCCTGGAGTGAACAAGGGGTCGGCTATGGCTACACCTTC,CAWSEQGVGYGYTF,-,TRBV30,TRBJ1-2,-
TGTGCCAGTCTCGGGAGGACTGGGGCCAACGTCCTGACTTTC,CASLGRTGANVLTF,TRBD2,TRBV19,TRBJ2-6,few
TGTGCCAGCAGTGGACAGTACTCCTACGAGCAGTACTTC,CASSGQYSYEQYF,-,TRBV7-9,TRBJ2-7,-
TGTGCCAGCAGTTTTGGGGGACAGCAGAACACTGAAGCTTTCTTT,CASSFGGQQNTEAFF,TRBD1,TRBV27,TRBJ1-1,-
TGTGCCCGGGGGAACAGGGACGACGGGAACACTGAAGCTTTCTTT,CARGNRDDGNTEAFF,-,TRBV30,TRBJ1-1,-
TGTGCCTGGAGTGTCGACGGGAACTATGGCTACACCTTC,CAWSVDGNYGYTF,-,TRBV30,TRBJ1-2,-
TGTGCCAGCAGCCTCGGGTCGGGACATAACACTGAAGCTTTCTTT,CASSLGSGHNTEAFF,-,TRBV3-1/TRBV3-2,TRBJ1-1,-
TGTGCCAGCTCACCAGCAGGGTACGACGAGCAGTACTTC,CASSPAGYDEQYF,-,TRBV18,TRBJ2-7,-
TGTGCCAGCTCACGACAGGTCGGCACTGAAGCTTTCTTT,CASSRQVGTEAFF,-,TRBV18,TRBJ1-1,-
TGTGCCAGCAGCTTGGCCGGGACCTACGAGCAGTACTTC,CASSLAGTYEQYF,-,TRBV5-5,TRBJ2-7,-
TGTGCCAGCAGCCCCATTCGAACCGGGGTTGGGTCTGGGGCCAACGTCCTGACTTTC,CASSPIRTGVGSGANVLTF,-,TRBV7-9,TRBJ2-6,once
TGTGCCAGTAGTATGCGGTTTATCGACACTGAAGCTTTCTTT,CASSMRFIDTEAFF,-,TRBV19,TRBJ1-1,-
TGCGCCAGCAGCTACGAGGGGGACAACTATGGCTACACCTTC,CASSYEGDNYGYTF,-,TRBV5-1,TRBJ1-2,-
TGTGCCAGCAGCTCCAGGGCGGATGGAAACACCATATATTTT,CASSSRADGNTIYF,-,TRBV28,TRBJ1-3,medium-sized
TGTGCCAGCTCACCAAGCACAGGGATTTTTTATGGCTACACCTTC,CASSPSTGIFYGYTF,-,TRBV18,TRBJ1-2,once
TGTGCCAGCTCCCCGAGGAGTTATAATTCACCCCTCCACTTT,CASSPRSYNSPLHF,-,TRBV18,TRBJ1-6,-
TGCGCCAGCAGCTTGAACATAGGGGATGGCTACACCTTC,CASSLNIGDGYTF,-,TRBV5-1,TRBJ1-2,once
TGTGCCAGCAGCGCCGGGACTTTATCCTCACCCCTCCACTTT,CASSAGTLSSPLHF,-,TRBV5-6,TRBJ1-6,-
TGTGCCAGCAGTTACTCGAGCGGCCCCCTTTATGGCTACACCTTC,CASSYSSGPLYGYTF,-,TRBV6-6,TRBJ1-2,-
TGTGCCAGCTCATCGGGACAGGGGGGCAACTCACCCCTCCACTTT,CASSSGQGGNSPLHF,TRBD1,TRBV18,TRBJ1-6,-
TGCGCCAGCAGCTTGGTTTCTGGGACAGGAGGTGGCTACACCTTC,CASSLVSGTGGGYTF,TRBD1,TRBV5-1,TRBJ1-2,few
TGTGCCAGCAGCCAACATGGGACTAGCGGGAGTAAAGTCAAAAACATTCAGTACTTC,CASSQHGTSGSKVKNIQYF,TRBD2,TRBV3-1/TRBV3-2,TRBJ2-4,-
TGCAGCGTTGAAGCGGGAGGTTCATACAATGAGCAGTTCTTC,CSVEAGGSYNEQFF,TRBD2,TRBV29-1,TRBJ2-1,few
TGTGCCTTCAACACGAAGCGGGCGTGGAATGAGCAGTTCTTC,CAFNTKRAWNEQFF,-,TRBV30,TRBJ2-1,-
TGTGCCAGCAGCCCGAGACTAGCGCGGTTTAACCATGAGCAGTTCTTC,CASSPRLARFNHEQFF,TRBD2,TRBV7-9,TRBJ2-1,-